These 5 T cell receptor beta chains were sequenced from one sample in a study of breast tumors, draining lymph nodes, adjacent tissues. TCRdb re-derived calls from the multiplex PCR reads in MiXCR, one entry per CDR3 protein. The sample records around 120,000 distinct CDR3 sequences, less than 20% being singletons. Axillary draining lymph nodes of breast cancer patients supplied the node samples. The sample taken for sequencing was axillary lymph node tissue. The receptors stem from a female donor with breast cancer. Some clones in this sample may be carry-over from other donors' samples.

The chain employs TRBV20-1 and TRBJ2-4; possible D gene TRBD1, 6 bases. V lost 2 bases and J lost 2, with 19 bases in between. From germline, CDR1 is DFQATT and CDR2 SNEGSKA (reference sequence). The CDR3 has 17 residues. This chain's CDR3 is CSARPAGEWVPKNIQYF. For the CDR3, the DNA is TGCAGTGCTAGACCCGCAGGGGAGTGGGTCCCCAAAAACATTCAGTACTTC.

This clonotype was found many times. The chain uses TRBV7-2 and TRBJ1-4; 10 nucleotides match TRBD1. The V segment lost 4 bases and the J segment 7 bases; nucleotides outside the gene matches: 9. Looked up from germline, CDR1 is SGHTA and CDR2 is FQGNSA. The CDR3 extends over 16 amino acids. The CDR3 region is CASSSGRQGASEKLFF. The CDR3 DNA reads as TGTGCCAGCAGCTCCGGCCGACAGGGGGCAAGTGAAAAACTGTTTTTT.

This clonotype was counted at least ten times. This CDR3 reads CASRPSPGTSGGKHTDTQYF. For the CDR3, the DNA is TGTGCCAGCAGACCCTCGCCCGGGACTAGCGGGGGGAAGCACACAGATACGCAGTATTTT. The chain links TRBV6-6 to TRBJ2-3, with 15 bases identical to TRBD2. Germline lookup yields CDR1 MNHNY and CDR2 SVGAGI (reference sequence). The CDR3 runs to 20 residues. V lost 6 bases to trimming and J lost 2 bases; unmatched junction nucleotides: 15.

This clonotype has only a few counts. This chain's CDR3 is CASSLSRQETQYF. The CDR3 coding sequence is TGTGCCAGCAGTTTAAGCAGACAAGAGACCCAGTACTTC. The chain uses TRBV27 and TRBJ2-5; D uncertain. Trimming took 2 bases from V and 2 from J, leaving 6 bases between them. Germline V lookup: CDR1 MNHEY, CDR2 SMNVEV (reference sequence). The CDR3 spans 13 residues.

The sample holds many counts of this clonotype. The chain carries TRBV6-6 and TRBJ2-1; 12 bases align to TRBD2. Germline CDR1 MNHNY, CDR2 SVGAGI (reference sequence). There are 15 residues in the CDR3. The V and J ends lost 6 bases and 7 bases, in that order; junction bases with no gene match: 7. Written as DNA, the CDR3 is TGTGCCAGCAGAATTCTAGCGGGGGGGATAAATGAGCAGTTCTTC. Encoded protein: CASRILAGGINEQFF.